The clone carrying this TCR beta chain was recorded a few times. Its antigen is unknown. Addition of a universal primer site occurred through template switching, and cDNA carried unique molecular identifiers. TCRdb independently ran MiXCR on the 5' RACE reads; one entry per CDR3 protein. The sample contains hundreds of thousands of distinct CDR3 sequences, approximately 13% of which appear only once. This specimen belongs to a study of identical twins. Overall study findings and caveats: The degree of excess twin sharing was weaker in beta out-of-frame sequences. Excess low generation probability was seen in twin-shared out-of-frame alpha sequences.

The CDR3 is 15 residues long. With 0 bases removed from V and 7 bases from J, the gap between germline ends came to 15 bases. Looked up from germline, CDR1 is SEHNR and CDR2 is FQNEAQ (reference sequence). The same data also went into a second study, on yellow fever vaccine responses in identical twins. That report adds: Reportedly, the response of twins' T cells to the vaccine seemed partly convergent, partly personalized.

The chain links TRBV7-9 to TRBJ2-5; D remains ambiguous. Material for sequencing was PBMCs. This TCR came from a woman aged 18-35 years in good health. The CDR3 loop reads CASSLAILAPWTQYF. DNA for the CDR3: TGTGCCAGCAGCTTAGCGATTCTGGCTCCCTGGACCCAGTACTTC. Using reference TRBV7-9 and TRBJ2-5 for the parts outside the CDR3, the full variable domain is DTGVSQNPRHKITKRGQNVTFRCDPISEHNRLYWYRQTLGQGPEFLTYFQNEAQLEKSRLLSDRFSAERPKGSFSTLEIQRTEQGDSAMYLCASSLAILAPWTQYFGPGTRLLVL.